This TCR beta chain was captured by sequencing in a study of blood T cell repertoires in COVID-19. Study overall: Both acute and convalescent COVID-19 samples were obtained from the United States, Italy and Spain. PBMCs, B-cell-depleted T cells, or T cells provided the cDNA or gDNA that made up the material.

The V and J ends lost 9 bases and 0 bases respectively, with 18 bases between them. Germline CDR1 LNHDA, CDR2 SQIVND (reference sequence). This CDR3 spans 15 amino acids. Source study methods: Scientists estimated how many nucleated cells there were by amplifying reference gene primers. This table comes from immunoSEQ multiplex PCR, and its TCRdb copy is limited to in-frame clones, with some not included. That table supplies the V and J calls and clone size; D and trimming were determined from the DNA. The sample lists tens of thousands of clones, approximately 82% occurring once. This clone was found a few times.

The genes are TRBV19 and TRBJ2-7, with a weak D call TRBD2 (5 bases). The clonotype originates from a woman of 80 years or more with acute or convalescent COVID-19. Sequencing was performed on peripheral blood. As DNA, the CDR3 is TGTGCCAGCTCTGGAGGCAGTGCTAGCTCCTACGAGCAGTACTTC. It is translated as CASSGGSASSYEQYF.